One T cell receptor (beta chain) is described in this entry. Germline-derived CDR1 and CDR2 are SGHNT and YENEEA. V was cut by 0 bases and J by 5 bases, with 7 bases left in between. The CDR3 runs 13 residues. The sample comes from a study of cytomegalovirus exposure and HLA in healthy donors. PCR primers comprised 60 Vbeta and 13 Jbeta primers. Libraries were prepared by immunoSEQ multiplex PCR; TCRdb keeps only in-frame clonotypes and omits some of them. The sample includes some 150,000 clones, around 79% of them seen just once. The sequencing input was PBMCs. This chain links TRBV11-3 with TRBJ1-1, with D unresolved. The receptor was isolated from a man aged 40-55 years in good health and CMV-seropositive. CDR3 loop: CASSLETGTEAFF. Here the CDR3 DNA reads TGTGCCAGCAGCTTAGAGACCGGGACTGAAGCTTTCTTT.